This paragraph reports one TCR gamma chain. With a far larger clone one base away, a read error is the likely cause. This entry comes from a study of gammadelta T cells in human blood. With CATT, TCRdb re-called clones from the RT-PCR reads. Of approximately 170 gamma-chain clones listed, about 6% are singletons. Germline CDR1 VENAVY, CDR2 YDSYNSRV. Unmatched junction bases numbered 3, after V lost 1 base and J lost 9 bases. The CDR3 has 11 amino acids. This sequence joins TRGV8 and TRGJ1 or TRGJ2. The TCR sequence derives from a human donor. Sequenced: non-Vgamma9Vdelta2 gamma-delta T cells from infant blood. CDR3: CATWDSTKKLF. CDR3 bases: TGTGCCACCTGGGATAGCACTAAGAAACTCTTT.